This TCR beta chain was identified during a study of blood T cell repertoires in COVID-19. Study-level background: Collection of acute and convalescent COVID-19 samples took place in the United States, Italy and Spain. Sample material is recorded as cDNA or gDNA derived from T cells, B-cell-depleted T cells, or PBMCs.

Trimming cost V 4 bases and J 0 bases, with 9 bases left between them. There are 14 residues in the CDR3. Germline V gene lookup returns CDR1 SGDLS and CDR2 YYNGEE. Some clones are missing from TCRdb's copy, which holds only in-frame ones; the method was immunoSEQ multiplex PCR. Here the sample spans around 220,000 clones, 86% being singletons. The sample comprised peripheral blood. The receptor comes from a woman aged 45-59 years with COVID-19, enrolled during active disease. The genes are TRBV9 and TRBJ2-3, with a possible D match to TRBD2 (5 bases). CDR3 amino acids: CASSPLGSTDTQYF. CDR3 sequence (DNA): TGTGCCAGCAGCCCACTAGGTAGCACAGATACGCAGTATTTT.